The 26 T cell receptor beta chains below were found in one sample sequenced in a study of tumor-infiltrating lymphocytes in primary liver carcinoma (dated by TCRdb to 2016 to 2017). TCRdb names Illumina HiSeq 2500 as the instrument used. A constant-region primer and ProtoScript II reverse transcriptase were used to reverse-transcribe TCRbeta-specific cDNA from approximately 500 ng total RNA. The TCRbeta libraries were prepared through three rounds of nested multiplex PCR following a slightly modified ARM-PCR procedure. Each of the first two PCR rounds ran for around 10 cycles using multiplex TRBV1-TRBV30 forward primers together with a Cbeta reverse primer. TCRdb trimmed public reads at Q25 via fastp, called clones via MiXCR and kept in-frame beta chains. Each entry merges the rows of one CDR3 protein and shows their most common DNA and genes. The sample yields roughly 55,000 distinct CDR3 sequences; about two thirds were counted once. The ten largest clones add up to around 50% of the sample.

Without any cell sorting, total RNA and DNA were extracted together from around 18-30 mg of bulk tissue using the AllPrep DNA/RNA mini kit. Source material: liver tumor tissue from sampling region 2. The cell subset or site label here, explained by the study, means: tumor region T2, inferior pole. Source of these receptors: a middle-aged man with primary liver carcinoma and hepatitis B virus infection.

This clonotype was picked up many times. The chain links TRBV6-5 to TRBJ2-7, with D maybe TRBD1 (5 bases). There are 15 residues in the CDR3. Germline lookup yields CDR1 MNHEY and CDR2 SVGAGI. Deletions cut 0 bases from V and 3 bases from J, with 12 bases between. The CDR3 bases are TGTGCCAGCAGTTACTCCAGGGTAACTGGCTACGAGCAGTACTTC. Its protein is CASSYSRVTGYEQYF.

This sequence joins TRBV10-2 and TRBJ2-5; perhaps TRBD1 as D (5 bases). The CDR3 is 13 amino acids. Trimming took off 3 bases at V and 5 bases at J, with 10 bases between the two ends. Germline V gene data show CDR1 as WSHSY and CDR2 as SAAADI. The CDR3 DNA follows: TGCGCCAGCAGTGATACCAGGGCGGAGACCCAGTACTTC. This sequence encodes CASSDTRAETQYF.

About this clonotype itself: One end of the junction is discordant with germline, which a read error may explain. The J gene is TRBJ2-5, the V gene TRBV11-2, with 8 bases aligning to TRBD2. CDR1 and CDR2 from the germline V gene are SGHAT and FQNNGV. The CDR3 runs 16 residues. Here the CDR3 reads CASSQIPGGGKKTQYF. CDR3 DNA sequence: TGTGCCAGCAGCCAAATTCCCGGCGGGGGGAAAAAGACCCAATACTTC.

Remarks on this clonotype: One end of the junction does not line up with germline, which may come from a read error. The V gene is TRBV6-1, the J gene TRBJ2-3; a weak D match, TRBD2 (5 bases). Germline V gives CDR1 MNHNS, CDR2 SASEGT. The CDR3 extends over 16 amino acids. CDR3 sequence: CASSPRAGGRTDTHYF. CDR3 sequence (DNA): TGTGCCAGCAGTCCGAGGGCTGGCGGTCGCACAGATACGCATTATTTT.

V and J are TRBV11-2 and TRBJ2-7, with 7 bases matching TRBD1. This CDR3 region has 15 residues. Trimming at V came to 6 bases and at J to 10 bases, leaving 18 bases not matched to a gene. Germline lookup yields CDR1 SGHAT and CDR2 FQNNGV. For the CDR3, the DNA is TGTGCCAGCAGGTCCCATTCTTCCGGGACAGCCTACCAGTACTTC. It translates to CASRSHSSGTAYQYF.

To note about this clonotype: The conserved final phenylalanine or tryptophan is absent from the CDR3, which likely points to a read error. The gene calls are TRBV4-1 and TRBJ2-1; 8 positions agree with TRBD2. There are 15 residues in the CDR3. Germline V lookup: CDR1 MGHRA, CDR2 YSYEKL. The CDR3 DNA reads TGCGCCAGCAGCCCTCTTAGCGGGATTCACAATGTGCAGTTCTTA. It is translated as CASSPLSGIHNVQFL.

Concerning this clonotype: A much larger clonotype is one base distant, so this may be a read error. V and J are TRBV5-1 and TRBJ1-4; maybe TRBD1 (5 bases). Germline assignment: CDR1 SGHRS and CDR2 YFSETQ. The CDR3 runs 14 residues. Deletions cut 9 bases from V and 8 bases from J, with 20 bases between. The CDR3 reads CANRSDLGGEKLFF. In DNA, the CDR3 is TGCGCCAACAGGTCCGACCTGGGCGGAGAAAAACTGTTTTTT.

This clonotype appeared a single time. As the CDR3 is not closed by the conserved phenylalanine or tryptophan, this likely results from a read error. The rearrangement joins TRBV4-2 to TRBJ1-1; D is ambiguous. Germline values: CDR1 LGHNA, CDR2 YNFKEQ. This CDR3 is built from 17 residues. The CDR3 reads CTSSQEYGRGFWTEAFL. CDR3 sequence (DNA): TGTACCAGCAGCCAAGAGTACGGACGGGGTTTTTGGACTGAAGCTTTCTTA.

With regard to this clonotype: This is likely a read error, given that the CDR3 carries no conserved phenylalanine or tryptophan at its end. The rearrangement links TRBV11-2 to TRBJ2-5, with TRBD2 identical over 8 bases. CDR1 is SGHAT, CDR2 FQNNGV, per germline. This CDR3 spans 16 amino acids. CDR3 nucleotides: TGTGCCAACAGCCAAACTCTTCGCGGGGGGAAAGAGACCCAGTACTCC. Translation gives CANSQTLRGGKETQYS.

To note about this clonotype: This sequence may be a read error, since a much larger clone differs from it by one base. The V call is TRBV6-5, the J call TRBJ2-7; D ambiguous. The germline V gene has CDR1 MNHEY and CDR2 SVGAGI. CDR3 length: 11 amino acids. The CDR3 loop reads CASSDSYERYF. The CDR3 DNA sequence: TGTGCCAGCAGTGACTCCTACGAGCGGTACTTC.

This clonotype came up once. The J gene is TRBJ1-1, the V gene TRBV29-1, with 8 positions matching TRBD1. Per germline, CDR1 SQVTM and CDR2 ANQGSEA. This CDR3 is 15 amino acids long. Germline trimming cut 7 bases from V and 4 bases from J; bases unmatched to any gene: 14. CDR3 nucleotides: TGCAGCGAGGGACAGGAAGGCTATCAGATCACTGAAGCTTTCTTT. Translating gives CSEGQEGYQITEAFF.

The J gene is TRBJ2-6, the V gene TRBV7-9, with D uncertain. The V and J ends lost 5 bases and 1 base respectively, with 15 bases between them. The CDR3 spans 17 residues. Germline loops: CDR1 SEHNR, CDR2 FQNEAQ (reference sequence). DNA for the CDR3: TGTGCCAGCAGCCCCGATATGTTAAGTTCTGGGGCCAACGTCCTGACTTTC. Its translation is CASSPDMLSSGANVLTF.

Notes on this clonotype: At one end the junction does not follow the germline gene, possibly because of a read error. This CDR3 is CASRLAGGVKNIQYF. In DNA, the CDR3 is TGTGCCAGCAGATTGGCAGGGGGCGTAAAAAACATTCAGTACTTC. V usage is TRBV5-4 and J usage is TRBJ2-4; 8 bases agree with TRBD1. This CDR3 region has 15 residues. Looked up from germline, CDR1 is SGHNT and CDR2 is YYREEE (reference sequence).

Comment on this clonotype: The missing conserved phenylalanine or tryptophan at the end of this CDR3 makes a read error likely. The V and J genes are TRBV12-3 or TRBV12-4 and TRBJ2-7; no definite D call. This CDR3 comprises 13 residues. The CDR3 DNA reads TGTGCTAGCAGTTTATCGAGTGCCTACGAGCAGTACATC. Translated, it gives CASSLSSAYEQYI.

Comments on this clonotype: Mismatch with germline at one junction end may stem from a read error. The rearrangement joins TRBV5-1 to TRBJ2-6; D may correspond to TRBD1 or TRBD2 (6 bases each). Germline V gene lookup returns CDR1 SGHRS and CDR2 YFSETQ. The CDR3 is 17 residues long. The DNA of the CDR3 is TGCGCCAGCAGCTTGGCCAGTGCCGGGGGCGGGGCCAACGTCATGACTTTC. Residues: CASSLASAGGGANVMTF.

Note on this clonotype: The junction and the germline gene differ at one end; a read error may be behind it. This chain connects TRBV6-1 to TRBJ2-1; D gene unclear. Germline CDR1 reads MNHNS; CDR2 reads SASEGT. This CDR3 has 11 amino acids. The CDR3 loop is CVLRYYDEQFF. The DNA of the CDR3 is TGTGTTCTCCGGTACTACGATGAACAGTTCTTC.

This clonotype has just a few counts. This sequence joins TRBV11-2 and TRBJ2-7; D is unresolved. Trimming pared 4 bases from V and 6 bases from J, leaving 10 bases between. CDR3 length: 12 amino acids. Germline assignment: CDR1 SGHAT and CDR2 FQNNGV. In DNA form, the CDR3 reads TGTGCCAGCAGCTCGTCGCAGGTCGAGCAGTACTTC. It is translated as CASSSSQVEQYF.

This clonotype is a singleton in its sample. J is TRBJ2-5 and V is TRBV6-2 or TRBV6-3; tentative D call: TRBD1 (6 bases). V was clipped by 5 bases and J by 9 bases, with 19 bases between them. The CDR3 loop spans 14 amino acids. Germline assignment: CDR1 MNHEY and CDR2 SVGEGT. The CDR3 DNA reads TGTGCCAGCAGTAATCAAGCCAGCAGGGGTGCCCAGTACTTC. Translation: CASSNQASRGAQYF.

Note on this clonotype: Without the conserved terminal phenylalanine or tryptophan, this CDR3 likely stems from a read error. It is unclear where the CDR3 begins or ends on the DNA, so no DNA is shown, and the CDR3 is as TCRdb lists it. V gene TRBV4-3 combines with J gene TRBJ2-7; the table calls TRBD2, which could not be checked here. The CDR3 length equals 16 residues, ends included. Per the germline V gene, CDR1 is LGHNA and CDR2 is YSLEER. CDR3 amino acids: CASSQEIAASSYERYS.

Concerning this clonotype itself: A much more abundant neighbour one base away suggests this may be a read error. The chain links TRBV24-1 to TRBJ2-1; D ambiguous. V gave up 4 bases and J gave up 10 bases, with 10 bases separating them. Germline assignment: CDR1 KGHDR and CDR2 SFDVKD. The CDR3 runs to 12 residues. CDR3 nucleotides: TGTGCCACCAGTGAACATCAAGGCGAGCAGTTCTTC. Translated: CATSEHQGEQFF.

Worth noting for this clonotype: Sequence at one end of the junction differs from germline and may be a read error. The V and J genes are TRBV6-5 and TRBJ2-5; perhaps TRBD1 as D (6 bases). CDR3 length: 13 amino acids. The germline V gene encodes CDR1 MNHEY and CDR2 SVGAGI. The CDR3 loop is CTSSRRGRETQYF. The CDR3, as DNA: TGTACCAGCAGCCGCAGGGGAAGAGAGACCCAGTACTTC.

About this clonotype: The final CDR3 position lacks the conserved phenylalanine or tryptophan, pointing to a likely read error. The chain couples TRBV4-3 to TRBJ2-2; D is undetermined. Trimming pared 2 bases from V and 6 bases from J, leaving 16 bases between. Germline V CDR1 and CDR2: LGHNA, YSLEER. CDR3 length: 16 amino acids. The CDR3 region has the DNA TGCGCCAGCAGCCAAAACCCAGAAAGAAACCCCGGGGAGCTGTTTTCC. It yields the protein CASSQNPERNPGELFS.

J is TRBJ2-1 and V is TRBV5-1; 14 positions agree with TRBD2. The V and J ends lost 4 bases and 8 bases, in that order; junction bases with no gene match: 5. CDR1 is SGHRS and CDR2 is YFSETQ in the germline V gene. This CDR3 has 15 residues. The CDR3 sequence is CASSGTSGSVDEQFF. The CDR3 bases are TGCGCCAGCAGCGGGACTAGCGGGAGTGTGGATGAGCAGTTCTTC.

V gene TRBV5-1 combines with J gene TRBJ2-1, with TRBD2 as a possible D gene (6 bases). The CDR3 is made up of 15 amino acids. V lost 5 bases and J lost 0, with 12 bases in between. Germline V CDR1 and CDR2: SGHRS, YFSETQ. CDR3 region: CASRVGGDSYNEQFF. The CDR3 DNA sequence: TGCGCCAGCAGAGTGGGGGGAGACTCCTACAATGAGCAGTTCTTC.

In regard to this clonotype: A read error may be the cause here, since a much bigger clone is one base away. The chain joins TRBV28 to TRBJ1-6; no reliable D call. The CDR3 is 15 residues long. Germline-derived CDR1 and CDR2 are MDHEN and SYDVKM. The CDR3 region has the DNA TGTGCCAGCAGTTTGGGTTTAACAAATAATTCACTCCTCCACTTT. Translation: CASSLGLTNNSLLHF.

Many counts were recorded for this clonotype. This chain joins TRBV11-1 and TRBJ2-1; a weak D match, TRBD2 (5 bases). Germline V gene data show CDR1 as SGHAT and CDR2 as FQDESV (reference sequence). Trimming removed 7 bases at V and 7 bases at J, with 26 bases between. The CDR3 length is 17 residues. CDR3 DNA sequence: TGTGCCAGCAACTCAAACGGGATGAGCAGGTTGTTTAATGAGCAGTTCTTC. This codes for CASNSNGMSRLFNEQFF. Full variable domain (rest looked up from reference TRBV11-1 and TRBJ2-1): EAEVAQSPRYKITEKSQAVAFWCDPISGHATLYWYRQILGQGPELLVQFQDESVVDDSQLPKDRFSAERLKGVDSTLKIQPAELGDSAMYLCASNSNGMSRLFNEQFFGPGTRLTVL.